This T cell receptor (beta chain) was found in a study of T cell repertoires in cytomegalovirus infection. For the study at large: CMV infection and matching HLA type were both indicated by public TCR beta signatures.

This clonotype was recorded a few times. In TCRdb, the reads were re-called with MiXCR into one record per CDR3 protein. The data contain 100,000 to 150,000 distinct CDR3 sequences, roughly 9% of them singletons. From germline, CDR1 is KGHSH and CDR2 LQKENI. The CDR3 spans 13 residues. J lost 4 bases, V lost 8 bases, and 5 bases had no gene match. Sequencing was carried out using PBMCs. The chain employs TRBV18 and TRBJ2-1; TRBD1 aligns across 7 bases. This clonotype was sampled from a human donor in good health (CMV status not recorded). Some clones in this sample may be carry-over from other donors' samples. CDR3 sequence: CASGQEIYNEQFF. The CDR3 DNA reads TGTGCCAGCGGACAGGAAATTTACAATGAGCAGTTCTTC.